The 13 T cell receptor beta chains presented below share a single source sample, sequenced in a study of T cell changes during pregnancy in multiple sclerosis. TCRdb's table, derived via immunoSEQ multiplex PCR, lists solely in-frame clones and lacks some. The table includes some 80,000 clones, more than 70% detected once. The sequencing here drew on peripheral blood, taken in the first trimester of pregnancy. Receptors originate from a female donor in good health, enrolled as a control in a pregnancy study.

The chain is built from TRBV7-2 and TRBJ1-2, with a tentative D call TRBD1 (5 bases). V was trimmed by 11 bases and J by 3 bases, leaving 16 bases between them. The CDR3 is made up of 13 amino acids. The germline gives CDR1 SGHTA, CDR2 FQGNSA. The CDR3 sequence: CALPPTDYYGYTF. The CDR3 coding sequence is TGTGCCCTCCCCCCGACAGACTACTATGGCTACACCTTC.

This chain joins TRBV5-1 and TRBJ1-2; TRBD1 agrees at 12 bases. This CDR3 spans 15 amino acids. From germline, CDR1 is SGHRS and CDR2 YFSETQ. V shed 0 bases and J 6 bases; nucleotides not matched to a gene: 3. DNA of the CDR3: TGCGCCAGCAGCTTGGCGGGGGACAGGGGGCATGGCTACACCTTC. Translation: CASSLAGDRGHGYTF.

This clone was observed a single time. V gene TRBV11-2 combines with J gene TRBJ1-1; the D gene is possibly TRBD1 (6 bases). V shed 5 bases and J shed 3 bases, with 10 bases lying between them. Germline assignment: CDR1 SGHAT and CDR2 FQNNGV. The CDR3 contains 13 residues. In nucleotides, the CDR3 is TGTGCCAGCAGCCTGTACAGGGACACTGAAGCTTTCTTT. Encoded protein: CASSLYRDTEAFF.

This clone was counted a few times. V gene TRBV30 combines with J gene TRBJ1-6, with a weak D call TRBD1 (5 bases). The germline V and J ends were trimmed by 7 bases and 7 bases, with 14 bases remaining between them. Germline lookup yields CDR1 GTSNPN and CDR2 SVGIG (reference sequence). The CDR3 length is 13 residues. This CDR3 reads CAFSQVTNSPLHF. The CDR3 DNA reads TGTGCCTTTTCACAGGTTACCAATTCACCCCTCCACTTT.

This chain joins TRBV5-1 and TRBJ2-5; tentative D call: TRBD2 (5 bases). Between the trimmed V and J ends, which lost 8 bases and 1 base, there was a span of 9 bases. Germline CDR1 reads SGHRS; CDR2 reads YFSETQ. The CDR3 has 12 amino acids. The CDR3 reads CASREGQETQYF. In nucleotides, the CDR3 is TGCGCCAGTCGCGAGGGCCAAGAGACCCAGTACTTC.

The CDR3 loop reads CAISREDRDGDTQYF. The CDR3 DNA is TGTGCCATCAGTAGGGAGGACAGGGACGGAGATACGCAGTATTTT. This chain links TRBV10-3 with TRBJ2-3, with 8 bases identical to TRBD1. The CDR3 totals 15 residues. CDR1 ENHRY and CDR2 SYGVKD come from the germline V gene. V lost 5 bases and J lost 5; bases outside the gene matches: 9.

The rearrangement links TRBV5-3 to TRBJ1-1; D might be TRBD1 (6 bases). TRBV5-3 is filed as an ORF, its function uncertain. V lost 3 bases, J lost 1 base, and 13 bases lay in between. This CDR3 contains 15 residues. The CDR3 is CARSYRDRPNTEAFF. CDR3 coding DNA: TGTGCCAGAAGCTACCGCGACAGGCCGAACACTGAAGCTTTCTTT.

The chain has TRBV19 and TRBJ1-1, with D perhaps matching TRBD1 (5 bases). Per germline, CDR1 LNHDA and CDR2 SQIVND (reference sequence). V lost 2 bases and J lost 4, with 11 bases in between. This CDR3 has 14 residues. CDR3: CASSIRGVGTEAFF. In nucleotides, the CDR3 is TGTGCCAGTAGTATACGGGGGGTCGGCACTGAAGCTTTCTTT.

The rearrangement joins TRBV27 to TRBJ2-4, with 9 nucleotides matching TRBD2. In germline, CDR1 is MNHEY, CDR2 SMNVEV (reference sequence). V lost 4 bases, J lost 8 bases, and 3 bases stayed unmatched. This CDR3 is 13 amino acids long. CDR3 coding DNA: TGTGCCAGCAGTTCGCTAGCGGGGCACATTCAGTACTTC. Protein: CASSSLAGHIQYF.

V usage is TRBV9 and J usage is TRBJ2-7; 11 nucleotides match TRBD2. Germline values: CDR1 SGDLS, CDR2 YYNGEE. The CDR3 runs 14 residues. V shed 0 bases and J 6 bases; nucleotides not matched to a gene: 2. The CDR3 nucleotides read TGTGCCAGCAGCGTAGTGCTAGCGGGGGGCGAGCAGTACTTC. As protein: CASSVVLAGGEQYF.

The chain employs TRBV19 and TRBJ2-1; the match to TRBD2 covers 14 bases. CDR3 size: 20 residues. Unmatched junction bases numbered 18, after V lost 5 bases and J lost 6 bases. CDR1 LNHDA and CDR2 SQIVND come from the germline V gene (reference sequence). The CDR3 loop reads CASSVSGTSGSPFGRNEQFF. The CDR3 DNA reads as TGTGCCAGTAGTGTCTCCGGGACTAGCGGGAGCCCCTTCGGTCGCAATGAGCAGTTCTTC.

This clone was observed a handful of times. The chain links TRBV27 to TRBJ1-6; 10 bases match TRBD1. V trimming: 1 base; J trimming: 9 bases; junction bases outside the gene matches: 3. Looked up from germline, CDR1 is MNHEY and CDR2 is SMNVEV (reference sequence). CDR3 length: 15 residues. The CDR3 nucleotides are TGTGCCAGCAGTTTATGGGACAGGGGTGGTTCACCCCTCCACTTT. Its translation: CASSLWDRGGSPLHF.

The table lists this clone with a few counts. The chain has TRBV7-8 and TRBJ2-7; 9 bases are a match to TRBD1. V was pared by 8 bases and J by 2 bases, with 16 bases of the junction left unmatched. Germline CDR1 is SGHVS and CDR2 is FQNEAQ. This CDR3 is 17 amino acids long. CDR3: CASCGTGLSAPPYEQYF. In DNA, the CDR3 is TGTGCCAGCTGCGGGACAGGGCTCTCCGCACCCCCCTACGAGCAGTACTTC.